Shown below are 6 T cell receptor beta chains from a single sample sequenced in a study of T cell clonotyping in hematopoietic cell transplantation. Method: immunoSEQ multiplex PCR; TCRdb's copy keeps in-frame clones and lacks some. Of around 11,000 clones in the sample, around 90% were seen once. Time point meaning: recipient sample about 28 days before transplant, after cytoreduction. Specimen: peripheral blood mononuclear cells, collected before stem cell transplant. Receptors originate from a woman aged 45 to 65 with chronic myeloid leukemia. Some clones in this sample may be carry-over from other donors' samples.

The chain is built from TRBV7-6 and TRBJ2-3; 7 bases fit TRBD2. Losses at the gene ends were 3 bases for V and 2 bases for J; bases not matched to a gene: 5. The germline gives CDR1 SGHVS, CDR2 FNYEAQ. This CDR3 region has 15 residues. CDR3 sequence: CASSFQRGFTDTQYF. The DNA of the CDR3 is TGTGCCAGCAGCTTTCAGCGGGGATTCACAGATACGCAGTATTTT.

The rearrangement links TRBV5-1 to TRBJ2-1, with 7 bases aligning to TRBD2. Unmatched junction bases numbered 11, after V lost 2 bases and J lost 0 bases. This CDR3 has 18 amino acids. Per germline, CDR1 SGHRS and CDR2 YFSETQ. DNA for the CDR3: TGCGCCAGCAGCTTTCAGTCGGGGGGACTAAGCTCCTACAATGAGCAGTTCTTC. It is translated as CASSFQSGGLSSYNEQFF.

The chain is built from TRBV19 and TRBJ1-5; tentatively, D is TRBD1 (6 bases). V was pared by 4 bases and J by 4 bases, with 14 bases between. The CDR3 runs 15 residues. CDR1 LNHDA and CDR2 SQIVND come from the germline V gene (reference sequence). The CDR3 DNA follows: TGTGCCAGTAGTACACCGGGGGCGCGGAATCAGCCCCAGCATTTT. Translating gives CASSTPGARNQPQHF. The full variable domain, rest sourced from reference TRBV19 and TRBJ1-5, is DGGITQSPKYLFRKEGQNVTLSCEQNLNHDAMYWYRQDPGQGLRLIYYSQIVNDFQKGDIAEGYSVSREKKESFPLTVTSAQKNPTAFYLCASSTPGARNQPQHFGDGTRLSIL.

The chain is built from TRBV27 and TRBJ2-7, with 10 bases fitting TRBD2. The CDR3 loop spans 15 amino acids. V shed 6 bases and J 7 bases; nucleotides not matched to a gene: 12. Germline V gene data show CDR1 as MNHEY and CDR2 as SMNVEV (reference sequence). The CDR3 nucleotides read TGTGCCAGCAGCCTCGGGAGGCTAGCGGGAGAGGAGCAGTACTTC. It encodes CASSLGRLAGEEQYF.

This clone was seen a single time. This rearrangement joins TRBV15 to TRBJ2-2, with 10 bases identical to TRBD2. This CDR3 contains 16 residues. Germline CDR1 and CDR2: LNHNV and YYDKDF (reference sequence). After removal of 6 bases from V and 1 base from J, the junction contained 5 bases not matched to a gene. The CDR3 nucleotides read TGTGCCACCAGGGACTTAGCGGGAGGGAACACCGGGGAGCTGTTTTTT. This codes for CATRDLAGGNTGELFF.

CDR3 nucleotide sequence: TGCGCCAGCAGCTTGGGGTCTAGCGGGAGATTGGAGACCCAGTACTTC. Its translation is CASSLGSSGRLETQYF. V usage is TRBV5-1 and J usage is TRBJ2-5; 10 bases agree with TRBD2. The CDR3 length is 16 residues. Germline V lookup: CDR1 SGHRS, CDR2 YFSETQ. V shed 0 bases, J shed 5 bases, and the junction held 7 bases outside the gene matches.